These 21 T cell receptor beta chains came from one sample sequenced in a study of T cells after yellow fever vaccination. TCRdb ran MiXCR on the 5' RACE reads and lists one entry per CDR3 protein. Among some 320,000 distinct CDR3 sequences listed, about 10% were seen once. The starting material was CD4+ T cells sorted from PBMCs, obtained 45 days after the yellow fever booster vaccination. These receptor sequences come from a man aged 18 to 29 who received the YFV17D yellow fever vaccine.

This sequence joins TRBV30 and TRBJ1-2, with 9 bases identical to TRBD1. The V and J ends lost 1 base and 8 bases, in that order; junction bases with no gene match: 8. The CDR3 contains 14 residues. Germline V gene sequence: CDR1 GTSNPN, CDR2 SVGIG (reference sequence). The CDR3 protein is CAWSDGGQGRGYTF. CDR3 nucleotides: TGTGCCTGGAGTGACGGCGGACAGGGGAGAGGCTACACCTTC.

The sample holds a few counts of this clonotype. The chain has TRBV6-6 and TRBJ2-1, with TRBD1 matching 7 bases. Per the germline V gene, CDR1 is MNHNY and CDR2 is SVGAGI (reference sequence). Trimming at V came to 2 bases and at J to 0 bases, leaving 1 base not matched to a gene. The CDR3 is 15 residues long. In DNA, the CDR3 is TGTGCCAGCAGTTACGGGGACAGCTCCTACAATGAGCAGTTCTTC. This sequence encodes CASSYGDSSYNEQFF.

This clonotype was counted many times. The chain links TRBV5-1 to TRBJ1-5, with D uncertain. V shed 0 bases and J shed 1 base, with 8 bases lying between them. This CDR3 spans 15 amino acids. The germline V gene encodes CDR1 SGHRS and CDR2 YFSETQ. CDR3 nucleotide sequence: TGCGCCAGCAGCTTGGCCGGGCGCAGCAATCAGCCCCAGCATTTT. It specifies CASSLAGRSNQPQHF.

The genes are TRBV18 and TRBJ2-1; maybe TRBD1 (6 bases). Germline CDR1 KGHSH, CDR2 LQKENI. This CDR3 has 13 residues. The germline V and J ends were trimmed by 3 bases and 9 bases, with 12 bases remaining between them. The CDR3 protein is CASSPTGQGEQFF. In DNA, the CDR3 is TGTGCCAGCTCACCGACAGGCCAGGGTGAGCAGTTCTTC.

The chain carries TRBV12-3 or TRBV12-4 and TRBJ2-6, with 8 bases matching TRBD1. J lost 3 bases, V lost 7 bases, and 11 bases had no gene match. The CDR3 has 17 residues. The CDR3 loop is CASTLHQGALGANVLTF. The CDR3 DNA is TGTGCCAGCACTCTCCATCAGGGGGCGCTTGGGGCCAACGTCCTGACTTTC.

This clonotype has only one observation. The chain carries TRBV29-1 and TRBJ1-2, with D hard to call. The V gene lost 4 bases and the J gene lost 5 bases, with 5 bases spanning the gap. This CDR3 has 10 residues. Per the germline V gene, CDR1 is SQVTM and CDR2 is ANQGSEA. CDR3 sequence (DNA): TGCAGCGTTGGGGAATATGGCTACACCTTC. This gives the protein CSVGEYGYTF.

This clonotype has more than one count but fewer than ten. This chain connects TRBV28 to TRBJ1-2, with a weak D call TRBD1 (5 bases). This CDR3 has 12 amino acids. Trimming cost V 7 bases and J 6 bases, with 12 bases left between them. The germline CDR1 and CDR2 sequences are MDHEN and SYDVKM. CDR3 sequence: CASTPAGHGYTF. The CDR3 coding sequence is TGTGCCAGCACTCCAGCGGGGCATGGCTACACCTTC.

This clonotype was counted only a few times. The rearrangement joins TRBV5-1 to TRBJ2-5, with a tentative D call TRBD2 (6 bases). The CDR3 has 15 residues. V lost 6 bases and J 4 bases, leaving 19 bases between the germline ends. Germline V gene data show CDR1 as SGHRS and CDR2 as YFSETQ. CDR3 bases: TGCGCCAGCACCTCCGGGGGATCCCGTGGAGAGACCCAGTACTTC. Its translation is CASTSGGSRGETQYF.

V and J are TRBV10-3 and TRBJ2-1, with 8 bases lining up with TRBD2. The CDR3 consists of 16 residues. From germline, CDR1 is ENHRY and CDR2 SYGVKD. The trim removed 0 bases at V and 2 bases at J, leaving 3 bases unmatched. The CDR3 spells CAISESISGAYNEQFF. Written as DNA, the CDR3 is TGTGCCATCAGTGAGTCGATTAGCGGGGCCTACAATGAGCAGTTCTTC.

The rearrangement links TRBV2 to TRBJ2-7; 11 nucleotides agree with TRBD1. This CDR3 region has 14 residues. The germline V gene has CDR1 SNHLY and CDR2 FYNNEI. V lost 5 bases, J lost 4 bases, and 4 bases stayed unmatched. CDR3 amino acids: CASSRDRGLYEQYV. The DNA for the CDR3 is TGTGCCAGCAGTAGGGACAGGGGGTTGTACGAGCAGTACGTC.

This clonotype was seen a few times. Here the CDR3 reads CASSRLSGSNQPQHF. The CDR3 DNA reads TGTGCCAGCAGTCGCCTCAGCGGTAGCAATCAGCCCCAGCATTTT. The chain joins TRBV6-6 to TRBJ1-5; no definite D call. CDR3 size: 15 residues. V was trimmed by 5 bases and J by 0 bases, leaving 11 bases between them. Germline V lookup: CDR1 MNHNY, CDR2 SVGAGI (reference sequence).

This clonotype was observed a few times. The chain carries TRBV12-3 or TRBV12-4 and TRBJ2-5; D tentatively fits TRBD1 or TRBD2 (5 bases each). Trimming left V 4 bases short and J 7 bases short, with 13 bases between. The CDR3 is made up of 13 amino acids. The CDR3 reads CASSWTAGGTQYF. In DNA form, the CDR3 reads TGTGCCAGCAGTTGGACTGCTGGGGGGACCCAGTACTTC.

V and J are TRBV5-1 and TRBJ2-1, with 14 bases lining up with TRBD2. Germline values: CDR1 SGHRS, CDR2 YFSETQ. J gave up 8 bases and V 4 bases, and 8 bases lay outside the gene matches. This CDR3 region has 16 residues. CDR3 region: CASSEMTSGGADEQFF. The CDR3 DNA sequence: TGCGCCAGCAGCGAAATGACTAGCGGGGGGGCCGATGAGCAGTTCTTC.

This rearrangement joins TRBV21-1 to TRBJ2-7; the table's TRBD2 call for D was not verified on the DNA. TRBV21-1 is designated a pseudogene. This CDR3 is 16 amino acids long. CDR3 sequence: CASSKGYSGGAGEQYV. DNA for the CDR3: TGTGCCAGCAGCAAAGGTTATAGCGGGGGGGCTGGCGAGCAGTACGTC.

In this sample, this clonotype turned up a few times. The chain employs TRBV6-2 or TRBV6-3 and TRBJ2-2, with TRBD1 matching 10 bases. The CDR3 covers 16 residues. The germline V gene has CDR1 MNHEY and CDR2 SVGEGT. V shed 6 bases and J 2 bases; nucleotides not matched to a gene: 6. CDR3 DNA: TGTGCCAGCAGCCTTCGGACAGGGGGAAACACCGGGGAGCTGTTTTTT. Protein: CASSLRTGGNTGELFF.

This clonotype was detected only a few times. The chain combines TRBV7-2 with TRBJ2-7, with 9 bases that match TRBD1. The CDR3 contains 14 residues. The V segment lost 6 bases and the J segment 1 base; nucleotides outside the gene matches: 4. Germline CDR1 is SGHTA and CDR2 is FQGNSA. In DNA, the CDR3 is TGTGCCAGCAGGCGGACAGGGGTGTCCTACGAGCAGTACTTC. It is translated as CASRRTGVSYEQYF.

This clonotype was detected a few times. The chain employs TRBV7-2 and TRBJ2-5; a possible D gene is TRBD2 (5 bases). Between the trimmed V and J ends, which lost 5 bases and 4 bases, there was a span of 11 bases. This CDR3 spans 13 amino acids. Germline-derived CDR1 and CDR2 are SGHTA and FQGNSA. CDR3 region: CASSREGGETQYF. The CDR3 region has the DNA TGTGCCAGCAGCCGAGAGGGTGGAGAGACCCAGTACTTC.

This clonotype occurred a few times. The rearrangement uses TRBV5-1 and TRBJ1-5, with D tentatively TRBD1 (6 bases). Trimming removed 1 base from V and 8 bases from J, with 13 bases in between. Germline assignment: CDR1 SGHRS and CDR2 YFSETQ. The CDR3 consists of 14 residues. The CDR3 sequence is CASSLTGILEPQHF. The CDR3 DNA follows: TGCGCCAGCAGCTTGACAGGGATCCTAGAGCCCCAGCATTTT.

The chain couples TRBV5-5 to TRBJ2-5, with D perhaps given as TRBD1 or TRBD2 (6 bases each). V lost 4 bases and J lost 5, with 24 bases in between. The CDR3 is made up of 17 amino acids. The germline gives CDR1 SGHKS, CDR2 YYEKEE (reference sequence). DNA of the CDR3: TGTGCCAGCAGCCCTAGCCGGGGGCTAGCAGGAGCGGAGACCCAGTACTTC. Amino acid sequence: CASSPSRGLAGAETQYF.

This clonotype was detected a few times. The chain employs TRBV5-6 and TRBJ1-1; D call uncertain. The CDR3 length is 14 residues. From germline, CDR1 is SGHDT and CDR2 YYEEEE. With 0 bases removed from V and 13 bases from J, the gap between germline ends came to 19 bases. As DNA, the CDR3 is TGTGCCAGCAGCTTGGTTTCGGGGATTCGTTCGGTTTTCTTT. Its protein product is CASSLVSGIRSVFF. Combining the CDR3 with reference TRBV5-6 and TRBJ1-1 gives the whole variable domain DAGVTQSPTHLIKTRGQQVTLRCSPKSGHDTVSWYQQALGQGPQFIFQYYEEEERQRGNFPDRFSGHQFPNYSSELNVNALLLGDSALYLCASSLVSGIRSVFFGQGTRLTVV.

This rearrangement joins TRBV4-1 to TRBJ1-1; no reliable D call. Germline assignment: CDR1 MGHRA and CDR2 YSYEKL. The CDR3 extends over 13 amino acids. V lost 2 bases to trimming and J lost 1 base, with 5 bases between them. CDR3 loop: CASSQPGNTEAFF. For the CDR3, the DNA is TGCGCCAGCAGCCAACCGGGGAACACTGAAGCTTTCTTT.